Below, 29 T cell receptor beta chains from the same sample are listed, as sequenced in a study of T cells expressing NK-cell markers. For each CDR3 protein, TCRdb gives one entry from its re-call of the 5' RACE reads, without DNA. Here the sample table reports approximately 420,000 distinct CDR3 sequences. Sample: blood T cells: a sorted CD56 or NKG2C T cell subset, CD4+ or CD8+ T cells, or bulk PBMC T cells (not recorded which). These TCRs come from a woman between 45 and 65 years old in good health.

The rearrangement joins TRBV10-3 to TRBJ2-5. Per germline, CDR1 ENHRY and CDR2 SYGVKD. The CDR3 consists of 15 residues. Here the CDR3 reads CAISGDTQGAETQYF.

The rearrangement joins TRBV4-1 to TRBJ1-2; without DNA, the TCRdb call of TRBD1 cannot be checked. Per the germline V gene, CDR1 is MGHRA and CDR2 is YSYEKL. This CDR3 has 15 residues. CDR3: CASSQDFPSNYGYTF.

CDR3: CSASGRASGSSYNEQFF. V is TRBV20-1 and J is TRBJ2-1; TCRdb's assignment of TRBD2 cannot be checked, as there is no DNA. Germline V CDR1 and CDR2: DFQATT, SNEGSKA (reference sequence). The CDR3 loop spans 17 amino acids.

The chain is built from TRBV11-2 and TRBJ2-1; the TCRdb call, TRBD2, lacks DNA for checking. Germline CDR1 is SGHAT and CDR2 is FQNNGV. The CDR3 spans 16 residues. CDR3 region: CASSLESGSVYNEQFF.

The chain employs TRBV6-2 or TRBV6-3 and TRBJ1-1; TCRdb lists TRBD1, though no DNA is available to test this call. Germline CDR1 MNHEY, CDR2 SVGEGT. The CDR3 covers 14 residues. CDR3: CASRRTDPYTEAFF.

The chain joins TRBV7-9 to TRBJ1-3; TCRdb's D gene call, TRBD1, goes unchecked for lack of DNA. The CDR3 totals 16 residues. The V gene's germline CDR1 is SEHNR and CDR2 FQNEAQ (reference sequence). The CDR3 loop reads CASSARQGSSGNTIYF.

The gene calls are TRBV7-9 and TRBJ2-1; TCRdb's assignment of TRBD1 cannot be checked, as there is no DNA. Germline V lookup: CDR1 SEHNR, CDR2 FQNEAQ (reference sequence). The CDR3 loop spans 16 amino acids. CDR3 amino acids: CASSHQTGAGYNEQFF.

The chain joins TRBV20-1 to TRBJ1-2; lacking DNA, the TRBD1 call made by TCRdb goes unchecked. CDR1 DFQATT and CDR2 SNEGSKA come from the germline V gene (reference sequence). The CDR3 has 13 residues. CDR3 sequence: CSATRQGDYGYTF.

The chain links TRBV10-3 to TRBJ1-5; the D gene TCRdb calls, TRBD1, cannot be checked with no DNA. This CDR3 spans 13 amino acids. Germline lookup yields CDR1 ENHRY and CDR2 SYGVKD. This CDR3 reads CAISDGGGQPQHF.

The chain is built from TRBV12-3 or TRBV12-4 and TRBJ2-1; TCRdb lists TRBD2, though no DNA is available to test this call. The CDR3 length is 14 residues. This chain's CDR3 is CASSLLAGGNEQFF.

The J gene is TRBJ1-1, the V gene TRBV20-1; TCRdb's D gene call, TRBD1, goes unchecked for lack of DNA. The CDR3 extends over 12 amino acids. CDR1 DFQATT and CDR2 SNEGSKA come from the germline V gene (reference sequence). The CDR3 sequence: CSSNRDAGEAFF.

This rearrangement joins TRBV9 to TRBJ2-3. Germline CDR1 reads SGDLS; CDR2 reads YYNGEE. This CDR3 contains 13 residues. The CDR3 protein is CASSVLVTDTQYF.

The chain employs TRBV20-1 and TRBJ1-2; TCRdb picks TRBD1, but there is no DNA to check that call. The CDR3 is 12 residues long. From germline, CDR1 is DFQATT and CDR2 SNEGSKA (reference sequence). CDR3 sequence: CSARADRGLHTF.

The chain couples TRBV6-5 to TRBJ2-5. The CDR3 contains 15 residues. Per germline, CDR1 MNHEY and CDR2 SVGAGI. The CDR3: CASSYSELAKETQYF.

The V gene is TRBV7-9, the J gene TRBJ2-1. Per the germline V gene, CDR1 is SEHNR and CDR2 is FQNEAQ (reference sequence). The CDR3 contains 16 residues. This CDR3 reads CASSTNGILSYNEQFF. The whole variable domain, remainder taken from reference TRBV7-9 and TRBJ2-1, is DTGVSQNPRHKITKRGQNVTFRCDPISEHNRLYWYRQTLGQGPEFLTYFQNEAQLEKSRLLSDRFSAERPKGSFSTLEIQRTEQGDSAMYLCASSTNGILSYNEQFFGPGTRLTVL.

The chain recombines TRBV6-5 with TRBJ1-2; TCRdb picks TRBD1, but there is no DNA to check that call. Germline V gene data show CDR1 as MNHEY and CDR2 as SVGAGI. This CDR3 comprises 12 residues. Here the CDR3 reads CASLGQGRSYTF.

The chain joins TRBV10-3 to TRBJ1-2. The CDR3 is 13 residues long. CDR1 is ENHRY, CDR2 SYGVKD, per germline. CDR3: CAISESIAYGYTF.

Here the CDR3 reads CASSYPHRLAGVANEQFF. The chain combines TRBV6-2 or TRBV6-3 with TRBJ2-1; TCRdb calls TRBD2, which cannot be checked without DNA. The CDR3 loop spans 18 amino acids. Per the germline V gene, CDR1 is MNHEY and CDR2 is SVGEGT.

CDR3: CASSLERTSGIQYF. This chain joins TRBV7-8 and TRBJ2-7; lacking DNA, the TRBD2 call made by TCRdb goes unchecked. CDR1 SGHVS and CDR2 FQNEAQ come from the germline V gene. The CDR3 contains 14 residues.

The genes are TRBV12-3 or TRBV12-4 and TRBJ2-7; TCRdb picks TRBD1, but there is no DNA to check that call. The CDR3 has 17 amino acids. The CDR3 loop is CASSLNLGGVTPYEQYF.

The V gene is TRBV7-8, the J gene TRBJ2-2. CDR3 length: 15 residues. The germline gives CDR1 SGHVS, CDR2 FQNEAQ. CDR3 sequence reads: CASSPGASDTGELFF.

The chain uses TRBV11-2 and TRBJ2-1; TCRdb lists TRBD1, though no DNA is available to test this call. The CDR3 consists of 15 residues. CDR1 SGHAT and CDR2 FQNNGV come from the germline V gene. This CDR3 reads CASSQEGGRWDEQFF.

The chain employs TRBV7-9 and TRBJ1-3. This CDR3 is built from 14 residues. Looked up from germline, CDR1 is SEHNR and CDR2 is FQNEAQ (reference sequence). CDR3 in amino acids: CASSMDTVGNTIYF.

The rearrangement links TRBV12-3 or TRBV12-4 to TRBJ2-1; TCRdb lists TRBD1, though no DNA is available to test this call. The CDR3 spans 14 residues. The CDR3 loop is CASSLPGQNNEQFF.

The chain combines TRBV15 with TRBJ2-5; the D call of TRBD1 rests on TCRdb alone, since no DNA is present to check it. This CDR3 has 15 amino acids. Germline assignment: CDR1 LNHNV and CDR2 YYDKDF (reference sequence). CDR3 region: CATSRGGQPQETQYF.

This chain uses TRBV18 with TRBJ2-7; TCRdb's D gene call, TRBD1, goes unchecked for lack of DNA. This CDR3 has 12 residues. Germline loops: CDR1 KGHSH, CDR2 LQKENI. The CDR3 here is CASSSTVWEQYF.

V usage is TRBV11-2 and J usage is TRBJ2-2. CDR1 is SGHAT, CDR2 FQNNGV, per germline. This CDR3 is built from 11 residues. CDR3 loop: CASSFGRELFF.

The J gene is TRBJ2-1, the V gene TRBV7-9; TCRdb picks TRBD2, but there is no DNA to check that call. Germline V gene sequence: CDR1 SEHNR, CDR2 FQNEAQ (reference sequence). The CDR3 is made up of 15 amino acids. The CDR3 is CASVLAGPSYNEQFF.

The V call is TRBV6-5, the J call TRBJ2-1; TCRdb gives TRBD2 as the D gene, but with no DNA this cannot be confirmed. CDR1 MNHEY and CDR2 SVGAGI come from the germline V gene. The CDR3 is made up of 15 amino acids. This CDR3 reads CASSRTSLASNEQFF.